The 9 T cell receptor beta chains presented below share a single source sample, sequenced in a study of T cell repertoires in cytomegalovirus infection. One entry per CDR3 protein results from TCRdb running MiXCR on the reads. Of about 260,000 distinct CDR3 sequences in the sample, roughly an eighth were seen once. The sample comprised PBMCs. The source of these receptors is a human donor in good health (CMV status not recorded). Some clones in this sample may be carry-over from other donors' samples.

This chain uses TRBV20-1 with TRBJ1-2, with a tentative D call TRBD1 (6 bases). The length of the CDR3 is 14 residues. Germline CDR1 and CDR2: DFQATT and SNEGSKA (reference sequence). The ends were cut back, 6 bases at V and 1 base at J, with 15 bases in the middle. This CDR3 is CSAVEGGRNYGYTF. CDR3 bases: TGCAGTGCGGTCGAGGGGGGCCGTAACTATGGCTACACCTTC.

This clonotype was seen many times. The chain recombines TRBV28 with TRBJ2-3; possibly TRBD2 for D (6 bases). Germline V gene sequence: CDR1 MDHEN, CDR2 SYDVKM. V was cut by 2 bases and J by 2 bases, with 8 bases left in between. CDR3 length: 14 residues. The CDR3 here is CASSLRDSTDTQYF. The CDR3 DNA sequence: TGTGCCAGCAGTTTAAGGGACTCCACAGATACGCAGTATTTT.

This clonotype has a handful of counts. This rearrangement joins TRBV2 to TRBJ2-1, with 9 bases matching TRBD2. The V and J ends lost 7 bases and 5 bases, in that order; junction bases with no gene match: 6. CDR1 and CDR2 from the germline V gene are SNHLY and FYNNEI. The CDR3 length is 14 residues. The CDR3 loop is CASTRTSGHNEQFF. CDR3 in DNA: TGTGCCAGCACAAGAACTAGCGGGCACAATGAGCAGTTCTTC.

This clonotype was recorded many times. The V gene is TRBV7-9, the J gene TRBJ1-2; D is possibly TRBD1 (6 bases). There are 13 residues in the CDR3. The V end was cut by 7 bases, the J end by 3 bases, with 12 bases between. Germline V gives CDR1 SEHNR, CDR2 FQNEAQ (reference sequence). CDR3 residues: CASTQQGYYGYTF. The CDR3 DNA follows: TGTGCCAGCACCCAACAGGGCTACTATGGCTACACCTTC.

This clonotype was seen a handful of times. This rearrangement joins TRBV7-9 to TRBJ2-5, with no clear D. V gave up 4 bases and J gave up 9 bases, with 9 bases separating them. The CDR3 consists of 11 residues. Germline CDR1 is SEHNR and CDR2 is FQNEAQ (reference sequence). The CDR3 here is CASSSLFAQYF. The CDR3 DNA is TGTGCCAGCAGCTCTTTATTCGCCCAGTACTTC.

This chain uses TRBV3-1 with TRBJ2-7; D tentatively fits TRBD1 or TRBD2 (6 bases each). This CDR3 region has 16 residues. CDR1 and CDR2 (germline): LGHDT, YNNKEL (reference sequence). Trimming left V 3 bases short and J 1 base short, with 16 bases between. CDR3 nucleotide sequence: TGTGCCAGCAGCCAGATTCGTCCGGGGGCGTCCTACGAGCAGTACTTC. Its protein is CASSQIRPGASYEQYF.

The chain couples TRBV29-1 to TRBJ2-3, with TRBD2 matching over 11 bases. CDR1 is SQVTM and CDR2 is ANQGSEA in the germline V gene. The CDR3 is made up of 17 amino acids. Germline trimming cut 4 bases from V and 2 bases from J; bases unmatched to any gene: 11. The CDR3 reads CSVVRSGGAPNTDTQYF. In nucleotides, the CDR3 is TGCAGCGTTGTACGTAGCGGGGGGGCCCCCAACACAGATACGCAGTATTTT.

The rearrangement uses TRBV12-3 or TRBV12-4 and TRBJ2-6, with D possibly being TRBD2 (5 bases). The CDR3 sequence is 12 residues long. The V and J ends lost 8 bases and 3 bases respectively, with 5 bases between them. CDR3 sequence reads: CASRGGANVLTF. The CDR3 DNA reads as TGTGCCAGCCGGGGTGGGGCCAACGTCCTGACTTTC.

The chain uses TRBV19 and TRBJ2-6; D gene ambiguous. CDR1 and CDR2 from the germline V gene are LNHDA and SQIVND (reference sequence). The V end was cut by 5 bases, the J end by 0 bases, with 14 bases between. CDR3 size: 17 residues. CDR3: CASSPQERFSGANVLTF. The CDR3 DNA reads TGTGCCAGTAGTCCTCAAGAACGATTCTCTGGGGCCAACGTCCTGACTTTC.